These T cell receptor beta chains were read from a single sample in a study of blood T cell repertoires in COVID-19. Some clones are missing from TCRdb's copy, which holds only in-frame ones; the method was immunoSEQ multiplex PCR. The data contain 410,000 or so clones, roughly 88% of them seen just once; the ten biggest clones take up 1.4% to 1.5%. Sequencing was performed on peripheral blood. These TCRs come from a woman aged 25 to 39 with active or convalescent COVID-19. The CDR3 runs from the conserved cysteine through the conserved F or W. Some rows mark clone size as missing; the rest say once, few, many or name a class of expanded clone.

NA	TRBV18	CASSPPLAGGLMPSSYNEQFF
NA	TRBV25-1	CASSDYGRPYEQYF
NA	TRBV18	CASSQGAMNIQYF
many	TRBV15	CATSRDTVAGGLYEQYF
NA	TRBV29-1	CSVQPGTTGNTIYF
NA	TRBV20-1	CSASWMGQQNQPQHF
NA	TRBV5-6	CASSLTGYEQYF
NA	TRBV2	CASTFGTGASGNTIYF
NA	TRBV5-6	CASSLSGNEKLFF
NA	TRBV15	CATSRGNTYEQYF
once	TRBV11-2	CASSFVGRTEQYF